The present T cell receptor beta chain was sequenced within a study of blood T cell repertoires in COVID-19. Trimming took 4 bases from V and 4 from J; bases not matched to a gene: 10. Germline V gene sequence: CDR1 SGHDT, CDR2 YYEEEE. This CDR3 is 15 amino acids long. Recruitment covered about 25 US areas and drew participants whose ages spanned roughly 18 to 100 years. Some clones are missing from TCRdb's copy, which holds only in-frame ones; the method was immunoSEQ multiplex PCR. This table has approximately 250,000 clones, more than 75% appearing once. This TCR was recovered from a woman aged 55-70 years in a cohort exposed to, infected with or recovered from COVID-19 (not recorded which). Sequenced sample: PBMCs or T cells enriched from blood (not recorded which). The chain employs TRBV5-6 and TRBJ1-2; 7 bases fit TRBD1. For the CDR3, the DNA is TGTGCCAGCAGCCGGACAGGAACCAAATCCTATGGCTACACCTTC. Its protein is CASSRTGTKSYGYTF. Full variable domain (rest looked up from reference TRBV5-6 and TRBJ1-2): DAGVTQSPTHLIKTRGQQVTLRCSPKSGHDTVSWYQQALGQGPQFIFQYYEEEERQRGNFPDRFSGHQFPNYSSELNVNALLLGDSALYLCASSRTGTKSYGYTFGSGTRLTVV.